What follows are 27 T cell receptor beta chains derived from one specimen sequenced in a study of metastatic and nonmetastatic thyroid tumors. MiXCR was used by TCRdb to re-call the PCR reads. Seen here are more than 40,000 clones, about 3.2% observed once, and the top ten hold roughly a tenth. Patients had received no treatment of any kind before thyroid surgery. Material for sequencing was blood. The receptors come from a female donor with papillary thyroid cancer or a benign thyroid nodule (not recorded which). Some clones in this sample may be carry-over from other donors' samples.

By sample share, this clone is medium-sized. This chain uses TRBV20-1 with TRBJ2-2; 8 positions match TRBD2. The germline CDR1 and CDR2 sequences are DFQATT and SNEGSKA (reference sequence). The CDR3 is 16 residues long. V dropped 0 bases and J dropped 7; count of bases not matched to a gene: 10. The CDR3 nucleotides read TGCAGTGCTAGAGAGTGGTTAGCGGGAAAGATCGGGGAGCTGTTTTTT. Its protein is CSAREWLAGKIGELFF.

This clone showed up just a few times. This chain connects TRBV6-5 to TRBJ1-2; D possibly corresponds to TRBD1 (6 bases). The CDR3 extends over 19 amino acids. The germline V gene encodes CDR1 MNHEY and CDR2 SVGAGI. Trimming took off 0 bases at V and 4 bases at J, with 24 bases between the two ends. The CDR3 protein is CASSYSSRQGPSLSYGYTF. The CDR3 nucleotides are TGTGCCAGCAGTTACTCGAGTAGGCAGGGGCCCAGCCTTTCCTATGGCTACACCTTC.

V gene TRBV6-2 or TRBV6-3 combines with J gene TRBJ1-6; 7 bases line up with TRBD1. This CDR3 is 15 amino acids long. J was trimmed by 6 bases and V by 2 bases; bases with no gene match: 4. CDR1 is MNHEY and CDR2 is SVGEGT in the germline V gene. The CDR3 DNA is TGTGCCAGCAGTTACGAGGCAGGGGGTAATTCACCCCTCCACTTT. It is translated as CASSYEAGGNSPLHF.

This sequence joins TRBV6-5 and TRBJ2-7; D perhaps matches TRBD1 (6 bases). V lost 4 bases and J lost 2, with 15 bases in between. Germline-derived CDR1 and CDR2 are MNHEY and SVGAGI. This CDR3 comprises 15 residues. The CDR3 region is CASSSSGDLTYEQYF. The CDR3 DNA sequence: TGTGCCAGCAGTTCGTCAGGGGACCTAACCTACGAGCAGTACTTC.

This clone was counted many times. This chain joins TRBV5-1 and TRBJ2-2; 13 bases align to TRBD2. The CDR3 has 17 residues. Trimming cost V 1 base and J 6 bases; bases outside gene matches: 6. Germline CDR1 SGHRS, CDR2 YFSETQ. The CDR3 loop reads CASSLTSGRAGAGELFF. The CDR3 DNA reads TGCGCCAGCAGCTTGACTAGCGGGAGGGCCGGGGCCGGGGAGCTGTTTTTT.

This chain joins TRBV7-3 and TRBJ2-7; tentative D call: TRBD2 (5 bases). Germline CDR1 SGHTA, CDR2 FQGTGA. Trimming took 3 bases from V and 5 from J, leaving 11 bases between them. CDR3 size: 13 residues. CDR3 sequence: CASSLLARDEQYF. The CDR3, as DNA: TGTGCCAGCAGCTTGCTAGCAAGAGACGAGCAGTACTTC.

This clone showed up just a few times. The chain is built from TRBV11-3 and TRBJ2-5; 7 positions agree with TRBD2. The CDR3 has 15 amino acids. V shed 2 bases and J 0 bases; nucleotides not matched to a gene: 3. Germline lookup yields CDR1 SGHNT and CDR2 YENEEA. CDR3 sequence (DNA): TGTGCCAGCAGCTTAAATCGGGGGGACCAAGAGACCCAGTACTTC. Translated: CASSLNRGDQETQYF.

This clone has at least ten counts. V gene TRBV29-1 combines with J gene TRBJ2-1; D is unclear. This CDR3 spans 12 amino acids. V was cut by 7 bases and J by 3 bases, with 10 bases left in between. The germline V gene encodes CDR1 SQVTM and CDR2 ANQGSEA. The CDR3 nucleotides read TGCAGCGGGCAGCTAGACTACAATGAGCAGTTCTTC. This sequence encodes CSGQLDYNEQFF.

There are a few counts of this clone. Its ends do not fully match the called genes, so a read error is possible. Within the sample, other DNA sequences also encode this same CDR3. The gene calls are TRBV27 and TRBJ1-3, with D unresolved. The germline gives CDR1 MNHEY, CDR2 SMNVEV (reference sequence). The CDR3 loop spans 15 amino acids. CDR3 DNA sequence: TGTGCCAGCAGTCTATCCCGGGCCTCTGGAAACATCATATATTTT. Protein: CASSLSRASGNIIYF.

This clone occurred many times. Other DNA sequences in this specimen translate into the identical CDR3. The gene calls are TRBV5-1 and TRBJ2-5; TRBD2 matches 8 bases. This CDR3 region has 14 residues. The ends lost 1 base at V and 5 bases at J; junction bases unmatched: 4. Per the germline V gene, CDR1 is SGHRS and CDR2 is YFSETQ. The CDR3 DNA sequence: TGCGCCAGCAGCTTGCGAGCGGGAGAGGAGACCCAGTACTTC. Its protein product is CASSLRAGEETQYF.

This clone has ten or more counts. The CDR3 region has the DNA TGCGCCAGCAGTGGGGGGGGCAAAGCTTTCTTT. As protein: CASSGGGKAFF. V is TRBV10-2 and J is TRBJ1-1; possibly TRBD1 for D (6 bases). This CDR3 has 11 residues. The V and J ends lost 4 bases and 9 bases respectively, with 9 bases between them. Germline V gene data show CDR1 as WSHSY and CDR2 as SAAADI.

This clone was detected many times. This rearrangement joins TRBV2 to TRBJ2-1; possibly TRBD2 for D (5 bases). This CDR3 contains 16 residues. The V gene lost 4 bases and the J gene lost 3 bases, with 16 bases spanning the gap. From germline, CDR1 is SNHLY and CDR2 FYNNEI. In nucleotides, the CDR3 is TGTGCCAGCAGTGGGGAAGGAGGCGGGCTCTACAATGAGCAGTTCTTC. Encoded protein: CASSGEGGGLYNEQFF.

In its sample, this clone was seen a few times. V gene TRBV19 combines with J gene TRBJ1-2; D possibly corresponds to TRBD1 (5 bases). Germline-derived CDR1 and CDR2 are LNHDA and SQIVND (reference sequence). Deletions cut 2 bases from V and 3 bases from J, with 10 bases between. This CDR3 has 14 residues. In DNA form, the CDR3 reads TGTGCCAGTAGTATATCGGGGCGGTACTATGGCTACACCTTC. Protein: CASSISGRYYGYTF.

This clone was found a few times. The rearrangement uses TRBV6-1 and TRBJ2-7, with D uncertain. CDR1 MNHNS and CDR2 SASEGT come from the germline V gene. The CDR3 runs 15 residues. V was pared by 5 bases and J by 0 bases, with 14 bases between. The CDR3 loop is CASSLLAGSSYEQYF. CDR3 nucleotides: TGTGCCAGCAGTTTGTTGGCAGGTAGCTCCTACGAGCAGTACTTC.

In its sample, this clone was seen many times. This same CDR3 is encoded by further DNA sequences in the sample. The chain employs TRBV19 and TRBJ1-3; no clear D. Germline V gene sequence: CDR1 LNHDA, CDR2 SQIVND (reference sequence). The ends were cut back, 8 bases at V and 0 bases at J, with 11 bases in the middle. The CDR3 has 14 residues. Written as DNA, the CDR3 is TGTGCCAGTCAATTTGCGAGCTCTGGAAACACCATATATTTT. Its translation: CASQFASSGNTIYF.

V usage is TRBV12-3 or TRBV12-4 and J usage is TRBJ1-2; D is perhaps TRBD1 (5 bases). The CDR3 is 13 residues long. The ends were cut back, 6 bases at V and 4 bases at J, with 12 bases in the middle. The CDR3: CASSLGGSYGYTF. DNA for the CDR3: TGTGCCAGCAGCTTGGGGGGATCCTATGGCTACACCTTC.

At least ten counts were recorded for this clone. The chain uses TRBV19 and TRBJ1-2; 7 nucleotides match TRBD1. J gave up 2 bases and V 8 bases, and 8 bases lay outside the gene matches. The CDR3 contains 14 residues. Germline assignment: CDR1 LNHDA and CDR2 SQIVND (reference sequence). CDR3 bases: TGTGCCAGTTCTCACCGGGACAGAAACTATGGCTACACCTTC. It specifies CASSHRDRNYGYTF.

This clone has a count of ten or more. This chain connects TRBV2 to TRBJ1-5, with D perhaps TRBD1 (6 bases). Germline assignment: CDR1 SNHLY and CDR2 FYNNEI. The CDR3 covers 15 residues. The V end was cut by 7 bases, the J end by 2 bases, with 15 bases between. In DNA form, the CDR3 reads TGTGCCAGCAAGATTGGGGGGGCTGGCAATCAGCCCCAGCATTTT. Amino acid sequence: CASKIGGAGNQPQHF.

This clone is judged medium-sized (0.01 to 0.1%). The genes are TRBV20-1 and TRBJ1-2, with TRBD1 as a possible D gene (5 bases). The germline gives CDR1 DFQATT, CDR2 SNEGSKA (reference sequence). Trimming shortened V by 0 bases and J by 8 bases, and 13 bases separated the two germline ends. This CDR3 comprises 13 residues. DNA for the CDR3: TGCAGTGCTAGAGATCTAGGGGCGCGAGGCTACACCTTC. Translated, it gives CSARDLGARGYTF.

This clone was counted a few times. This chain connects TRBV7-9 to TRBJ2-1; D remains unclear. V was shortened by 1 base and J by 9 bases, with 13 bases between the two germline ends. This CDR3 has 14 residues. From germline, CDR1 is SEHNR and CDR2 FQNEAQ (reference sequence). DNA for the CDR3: TGTGCCAGCAGCTTAGGGGGTATGGTCAGTGAGCAGTTCTTC. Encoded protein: CASSLGGMVSEQFF.

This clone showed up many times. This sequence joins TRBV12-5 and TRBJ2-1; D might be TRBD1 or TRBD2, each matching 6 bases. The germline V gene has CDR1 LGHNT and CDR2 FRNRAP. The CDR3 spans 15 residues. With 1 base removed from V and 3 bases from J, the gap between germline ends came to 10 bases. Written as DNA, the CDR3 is TGTGCTAGTGGTTTGGGGGGGGCTAACTACAATGAGCAGTTCTTC. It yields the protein CASGLGGANYNEQFF.

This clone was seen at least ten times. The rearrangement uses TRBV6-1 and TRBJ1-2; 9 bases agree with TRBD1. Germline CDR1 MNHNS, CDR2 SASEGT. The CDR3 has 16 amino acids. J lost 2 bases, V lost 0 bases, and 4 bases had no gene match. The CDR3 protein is CASSEARDRGNYGYTF. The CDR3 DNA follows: TGTGCCAGCAGTGAAGCGAGAGACAGGGGGAACTATGGCTACACCTTC.

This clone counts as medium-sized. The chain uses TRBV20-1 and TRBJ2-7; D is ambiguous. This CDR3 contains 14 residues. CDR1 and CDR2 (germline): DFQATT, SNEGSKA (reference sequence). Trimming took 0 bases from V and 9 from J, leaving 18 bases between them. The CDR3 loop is CSARDLIGSEGQYF. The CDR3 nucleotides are TGCAGTGCTAGAGATCTAATCGGCTCCGAAGGGCAGTACTTC.

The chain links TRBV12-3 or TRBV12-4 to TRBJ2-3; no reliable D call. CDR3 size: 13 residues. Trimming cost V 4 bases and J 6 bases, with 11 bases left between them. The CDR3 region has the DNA TGTGCCAGCAGTTCCGGGTCCCCCGATACGCAGTATTTT. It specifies CASSSGSPDTQYF.

CDR3 nucleotides: TGTGCCAGCAGCTTAAAACGCCAGGGGCAGGCAGATACGCAGTATTTT. It codes for CASSLKRQGQADTQYF. This chain joins TRBV7-2 and TRBJ2-3, with D tentatively TRBD1 (6 bases). Trimming stripped 2 bases from V and 4 bases from J, with 16 bases between. Germline CDR1 reads SGHTA; CDR2 reads FQGNSA. The CDR3 covers 16 residues. The full variable domain, with the rest looked up from reference TRBV7-2 and TRBJ2-3, is GAGVSQSPSNKVTEKGKDVELRCDPISGHTALYWYRQSLGQGLEFLIYFQGNSAPDKSGLPSDRFSAERTGGSVSTLTIQRTQQEDSAVYLCASSLKRQGQADTQYFGPGTRLTVL.

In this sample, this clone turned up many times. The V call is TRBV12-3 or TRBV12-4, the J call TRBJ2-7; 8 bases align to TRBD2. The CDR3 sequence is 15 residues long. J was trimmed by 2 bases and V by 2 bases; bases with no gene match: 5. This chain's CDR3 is CASSLNSGKTYEQYF. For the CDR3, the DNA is TGTGCCAGCAGTTTAAATAGCGGGAAAACCTACGAGCAGTACTTC.

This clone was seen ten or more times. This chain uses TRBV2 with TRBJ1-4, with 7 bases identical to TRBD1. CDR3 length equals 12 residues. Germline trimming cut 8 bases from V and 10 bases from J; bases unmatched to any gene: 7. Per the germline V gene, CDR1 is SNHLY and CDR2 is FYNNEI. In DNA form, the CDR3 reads TGTGCCAGCTCCACACGGGACAGAAAACTGTTTTTT. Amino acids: CASSTRDRKLFF.